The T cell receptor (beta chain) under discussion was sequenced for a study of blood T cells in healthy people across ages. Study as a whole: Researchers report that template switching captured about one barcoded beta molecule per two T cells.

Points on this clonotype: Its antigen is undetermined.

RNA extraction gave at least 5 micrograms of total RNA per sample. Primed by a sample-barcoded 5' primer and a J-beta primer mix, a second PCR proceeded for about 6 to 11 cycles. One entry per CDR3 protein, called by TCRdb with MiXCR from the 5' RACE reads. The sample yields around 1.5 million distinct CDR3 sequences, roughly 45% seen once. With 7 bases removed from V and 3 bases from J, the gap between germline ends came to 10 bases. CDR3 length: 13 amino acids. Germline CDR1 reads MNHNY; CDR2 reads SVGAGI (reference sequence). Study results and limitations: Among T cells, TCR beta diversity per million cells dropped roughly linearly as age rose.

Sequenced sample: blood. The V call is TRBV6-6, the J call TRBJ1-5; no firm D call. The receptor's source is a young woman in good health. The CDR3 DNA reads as TGTGCCAGCACCGGGATATCCAATCAGCCCCAGCATTTT. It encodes CASTGISNQPQHF.